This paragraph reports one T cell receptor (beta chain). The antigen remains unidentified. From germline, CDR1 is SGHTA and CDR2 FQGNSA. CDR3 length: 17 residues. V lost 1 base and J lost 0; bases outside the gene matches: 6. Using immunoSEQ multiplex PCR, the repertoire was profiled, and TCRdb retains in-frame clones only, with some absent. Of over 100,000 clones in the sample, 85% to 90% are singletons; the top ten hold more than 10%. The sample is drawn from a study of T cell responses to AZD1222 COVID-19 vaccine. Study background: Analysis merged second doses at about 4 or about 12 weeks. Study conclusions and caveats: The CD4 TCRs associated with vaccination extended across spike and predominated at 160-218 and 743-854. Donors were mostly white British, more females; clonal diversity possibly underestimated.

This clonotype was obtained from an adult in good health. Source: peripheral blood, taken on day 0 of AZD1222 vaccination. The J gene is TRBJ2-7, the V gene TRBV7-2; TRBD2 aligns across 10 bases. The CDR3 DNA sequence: TGTGCCAGCAGCTTAGGTCTAGCGGGAGTTCGCTCCTACGAGCAGTACTTC. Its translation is CASSLGLAGVRSYEQYF.